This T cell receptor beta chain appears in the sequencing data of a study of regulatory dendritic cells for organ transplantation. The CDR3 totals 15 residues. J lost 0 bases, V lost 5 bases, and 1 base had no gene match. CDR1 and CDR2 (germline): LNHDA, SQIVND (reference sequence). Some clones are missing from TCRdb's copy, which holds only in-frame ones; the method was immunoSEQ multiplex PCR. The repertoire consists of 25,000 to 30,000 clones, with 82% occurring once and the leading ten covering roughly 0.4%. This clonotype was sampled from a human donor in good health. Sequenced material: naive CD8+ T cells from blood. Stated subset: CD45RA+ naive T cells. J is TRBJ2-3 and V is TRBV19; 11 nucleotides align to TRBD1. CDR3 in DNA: TGTGCCAGTAGTGGACAGGGGGCAAGCACAGATACGCAGTATTTT. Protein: CASSGQGASTDTQYF.